These 10 T cell receptor beta chains were sequenced from one sample in a study of early T cells in non-severe SARS-CoV-2 infection. TCRdb reprocessed the 5' RACE reads via MiXCR and lists one record per CDR3 protein. Of about 98,000 distinct CDR3 sequences listed, 13% to 15% are singletons. Source material: whole blood. The origin of the receptors is an adult who was a healthcare worker with PCR-confirmed SARS-CoV-2 infection or an uninfected control (not recorded which).

A word on this clonotype: A read error is possible here, since a much larger clone lies one base away. The chain combines TRBV12-3 or TRBV12-4 with TRBJ2-3; D assignment may be TRBD1 or TRBD2 (5 bases each). The CDR3 consists of 18 residues. V shed 2 bases and J shed 2 bases, with 20 bases lying between them. This CDR3 reads CASSLNIGLVGTTDTQYF. The CDR3 DNA reads TGTGCCAGCAGTTTAAATATAGGTCTAGTGGGGACCACAGATACGCAGTATTTT.

This clonotype was picked up a small number of times. Compared with germline, one end of the junction differs, possibly owing to a read error. The chain carries TRBV7-2 and TRBJ2-5; 9 nucleotides line up with TRBD2. Germline V gene sequence: CDR1 SGHTA, CDR2 FQGNSA. The CDR3 extends over 13 amino acids. CDR3: CASSLALAGWNVF. DNA for the CDR3: TGTGCCAGCAGCTTAGCCCTAGCGGGGTGGAATGTCTTC.

This clonotype came up a few times. The chain recombines TRBV29-1 with TRBJ2-4, with D perhaps TRBD2 (5 bases). Germline loops: CDR1 SQVTM, CDR2 ANQGSEA. V was pared by 2 bases and J by 8 bases, with 10 bases between. The CDR3 is made up of 12 amino acids. The CDR3 DNA is TGCAGCGTTGAATCCGGGATTCACATTCAGTACTTC. It specifies CSVESGIHIQYF.

This clonotype was seen a handful of times. The chain has TRBV20-1 and TRBJ2-1; D perhaps matches TRBD2 (6 bases). V shed 6 bases and J shed 3 bases, with 18 bases lying between them. Germline CDR1 is DFQATT and CDR2 is SNEGSKA (reference sequence). This CDR3 has 15 amino acids. The CDR3: CSARELASIYNEQFF. The CDR3 DNA follows: TGCAGTGCCAGGGAACTAGCTTCCATCTACAATGAGCAGTTCTTC.

In this sample, this clonotype turned up many times. The CDR3 nucleotides read TGTGCCAGCAGCCCCGGACTAGCGGGAGTCACAGATACGCAGTATTTT. This encodes CASSPGLAGVTDTQYF. The V call is TRBV11-2, the J call TRBJ2-3, with 13 bases matching TRBD2. CDR1 and CDR2 from the germline V gene are SGHAT and FQNNGV. Unmatched junction bases numbered 4, after V lost 5 bases and J lost 2 bases. This CDR3 comprises 16 residues.

This clonotype was detected many times. The chain carries TRBV19 and TRBJ2-4, with no clear D. Trimming shortened V by 10 bases and J by 0 bases, and 16 bases separated the two germline ends. The germline V gene has CDR1 LNHDA and CDR2 SQIVND (reference sequence). This CDR3 comprises 15 residues. CDR3 sequence: CATQDPNLAKNIQYF. The CDR3 nucleotides read TGTGCCACCCAAGACCCAAACTTAGCCAAAAACATTCAGTACTTC.

V gene TRBV7-6 combines with J gene TRBJ2-1; D could derive from TRBD1 or TRBD2 (5 bases each). This CDR3 comprises 15 residues. Germline CDR1 SGHVS, CDR2 FNYEAQ. Trimming removed 4 bases at V and 4 bases at J, with 14 bases between. The CDR3 protein is CASSSARDRYNEQFF. CDR3 DNA sequence: TGTGCCAGCAGCTCGGCCCGGGACCGATACAATGAGCAGTTCTTC.

This clonotype appeared a few times. The rearrangement uses TRBV5-4 and TRBJ1-6, with D hard to call. The CDR3 has 14 residues. The ends were cut back, 2 bases at V and 5 bases at J, with 8 bases in the middle. The germline V gene encodes CDR1 SGHNT and CDR2 YYREEE (reference sequence). Here the CDR3 reads CASSFGPDNSPLHF. The CDR3 DNA reads as TGTGCCAGCAGCTTCGGACCCGATAATTCACCCCTCCACTTT.

This clonotype has just a few counts. V usage is TRBV7-2 and J usage is TRBJ2-5; TRBD2 is a possible D gene (7 bases). V lost 5 bases and J lost 6, with 19 bases in between. Germline V gene data show CDR1 as SGHTA and CDR2 as FQGNSA. The CDR3 runs 15 residues. The CDR3 DNA sequence: TGTGCCAGCAGCCCTGAGGGGGGAGGGAGAAAGACCCAGTACTTC. Its translation is CASSPEGGGRKTQYF.

The chain recombines TRBV6-5 with TRBJ1-2; 10 nucleotides match TRBD1. The germline gives CDR1 MNHEY, CDR2 SVGAGI. Trimming took 3 bases from V and 6 from J; bases not matched to a gene: 13. The CDR3 consists of 17 residues. The chain's CDR3 is CASSYYTVTGGEDGYTF. DNA of the CDR3: TGTGCCAGCAGTTATTACACAGTGACAGGGGGCGAAGATGGCTACACCTTC.